Reported below is one T cell receptor (beta chain). V gave up 1 base and J gave up 2 bases; unmatched junction bases: 4. Germline lookup yields CDR1 SGHNT and CDR2 YENEEA. The CDR3 covers 15 residues. It was with 60 Vbeta and 13 Jbeta primers that the PCR ran. Sequenced by immunoSEQ multiplex PCR; TCRdb stores in-frame clones only, minus some. The sample carries around 120,000 clones, less than 90% recorded once. The data originate from a study of cytomegalovirus exposure and HLA in healthy donors. This sequence originates from a man aged 50 or older in good health and CMV-seronegative. The chain recombines TRBV11-3 with TRBJ2-7; TRBD1 matches at 8 bases. Sequenced material: PBMCs. CDR3 bases: TGTGCCAGCAGCTTAGCCGGACAGGGCCCCTACGAGCAGTACTTC. It encodes CASSLAGQGPYEQYF.